This is a list of T cell receptor beta chains from one sample in a study of CD8+ T cells in alopecia areata. Clones were read by immunoSEQ multiplex PCR, and TCRdb kept only the in-frame ones, dropping some. The sample contains 140,000 to 150,000 clones, around 60% of which appear only once. The sequences come from CD4+ T cells sorted from blood, collected at week 0. Every receptor here comes from a human donor with alopecia areata. CDR3s include the opening cysteine and the closing phenylalanine or tryptophan. Each record gives: J gene, V gene, D gene, clone size, CDR3 protein, CDR3 DNA. The D gene is left open where the match is weak. Clone size is given for some rows only: seen once, a few or many times, or a class if the clone is expanded.

j_call: TRBJ2-6; v_call: TRBV6-5; d_call: -; clone_size: -; cdr3_aa: CASSYRAAGANVLTF; cdr3_nt: TGTGCCAGCAGTTACCGTGCGGCTGGGGCCAACGTCCTGACTTTC
j_call: TRBJ1-2; v_call: TRBV20-1; d_call: -; clone_size: once; cdr3_aa: CSARERGGYTF; cdr3_nt: TGCAGTGCTAGAGAGAGAGGTGGCTACACCTTC
j_call: TRBJ2-3; v_call: TRBV29-1; d_call: TRBD2; clone_size: few; cdr3_aa: CSVTSGTDTQYF; cdr3_nt: TGCAGCGTAACTAGCGGGACAGATACGCAGTATTTT
j_call: TRBJ1-2; v_call: TRBV29-1; d_call: -; clone_size: -; cdr3_aa: CSVGFGPYGYTF; cdr3_nt: TGCAGCGTTGGTTTCGGACCCTATGGCTACACCTTC
j_call: TRBJ2-3; v_call: TRBV4-3; d_call: -; clone_size: -; cdr3_aa: CASSQGQAADTQYF; cdr3_nt: TGCGCCAGCAGCCAAGGACAGGCGGCAGATACGCAGTATTTT
j_call: TRBJ1-6; v_call: TRBV7-2; d_call: TRBD1; clone_size: once; cdr3_aa: CASSFTGDNSPLHF; cdr3_nt: TGTGCCAGCAGCTTTACAGGGGATAATTCACCCCTCCACTTT
j_call: TRBJ2-7; v_call: TRBV28; d_call: TRBD1; clone_size: once; cdr3_aa: CASSLRGQEQYF; cdr3_nt: TGTGCCAGCAGTTTGAGGGGGCAGGAGCAGTACTTC
j_call: TRBJ2-7; v_call: TRBV7-9; d_call: -; clone_size: -; cdr3_aa: CASSPDGSSYEQYF; cdr3_nt: TGTGCCAGCAGCCCGGACGGAAGCTCCTACGAGCAGTACTTC
j_call: TRBJ2-2; v_call: TRBV29-1; d_call: -; clone_size: few; cdr3_aa: CSVDRQDTGELFF; cdr3_nt: TGCAGCGTTGATAGACAGGACACCGGGGAGCTGTTTTTT
j_call: TRBJ2-5; v_call: TRBV7-2; d_call: -; clone_size: once; cdr3_aa: CASSLGTLQETQYF; cdr3_nt: TGTGCCAGCAGCCTTGGGACTCTACAAGAGACCCAGTACTTC
j_call: TRBJ2-7; v_call: TRBV6-6; d_call: -; clone_size: -; cdr3_aa: CASTLPPSDEQYF; cdr3_nt: TGTGCCAGCACCCTCCCCCCTAGCGACGAGCAGTACTTC
j_call: TRBJ1-1; v_call: TRBV5-1; d_call: TRBD1; clone_size: -; cdr3_aa: CASSIGGTTEAFF; cdr3_nt: TGCGCCAGCAGCATAGGGGGCACCACTGAAGCTTTCTTT
j_call: TRBJ2-3; v_call: TRBV4-1; d_call: TRBD2; clone_size: -; cdr3_aa: CASSQESSGLATDTQYF; cdr3_nt: TGCGCCAGCAGCCAAGAATCTTCCGGACTAGCCACAGATACGCAGTATTTT
j_call: TRBJ2-7; v_call: TRBV5-6; d_call: TRBD1; clone_size: -; cdr3_aa: CASSYRGTGLYEQYF; cdr3_nt: TGTGCCAGCAGCTACCGTGGGACAGGACTCTACGAGCAGTACTTC
j_call: TRBJ2-3; v_call: TRBV7-2; d_call: -; clone_size: once; cdr3_aa: CASSLRSGGESTDTQYF; cdr3_nt: TGTGCCAGCAGCTTACGATCCGGCGGGGAAAGCACAGATACGCAGTATTTT
j_call: TRBJ1-2; v_call: TRBV5-4; d_call: -; clone_size: -; cdr3_aa: CASSLWQENYGYTF; cdr3_nt: TGTGCCAGCAGCTTATGGCAGGAGAACTATGGCTACACCTTC
j_call: TRBJ1-3; v_call: TRBV18; d_call: -; clone_size: few; cdr3_aa: CASSPDPAGGNTIYF; cdr3_nt: TGTGCCAGCTCACCGGACCCCGCCGGCGGAAACACCATATATTTT
j_call: TRBJ2-7; v_call: TRBV5-1; d_call: -; clone_size: -; cdr3_aa: CASSLSSYEQYF; cdr3_nt: TGCGCCAGCAGCTTGAGCAGTTACGAGCAGTACTTC
j_call: TRBJ2-3; v_call: TRBV30; d_call: -; clone_size: -; cdr3_aa: CAWSGYPTPDTQYF; cdr3_nt: TGTGCCTGGAGTGGCTATCCTACCCCAGATACGCAGTATTTT
j_call: TRBJ2-7; v_call: TRBV14; d_call: -; clone_size: few; cdr3_aa: CASSPGYEQYF; cdr3_nt: TGTGCCAGCAGCCCCGGCTACGAGCAGTACTTC
j_call: TRBJ2-2; v_call: TRBV7-2; d_call: -; clone_size: -; cdr3_aa: CASSLAAYTGELFF; cdr3_nt: TGTGCCAGCAGCTTAGCTGCGTACACCGGGGAGCTGTTTTTT
j_call: TRBJ1-4; v_call: TRBV5-6; d_call: TRBD1; clone_size: few; cdr3_aa: CASSAGQGDEKLFF; cdr3_nt: TGTGCCAGCAGCGCTGGACAGGGGGACGAAAAACTGTTTTTT
j_call: TRBJ2-5; v_call: TRBV18; d_call: -; clone_size: once; cdr3_aa: CASSPDQQETQYF; cdr3_nt: TGTGCCAGCTCACCAGACCAACAAGAGACCCAGTACTTC
j_call: TRBJ2-5; v_call: TRBV5-6; d_call: -; clone_size: -; cdr3_aa: CASSRGDGGNQETQYF; cdr3_nt: TGTGCCAGCAGCCGCGGGGATGGCGGTAACCAAGAGACCCAGTACTTC
j_call: TRBJ2-1; v_call: TRBV7-3; d_call: -; clone_size: -; cdr3_aa: CASSRLGPPDEQFF; cdr3_nt: TGTGCCAGCAGCCGACTAGGACCTCCCGATGAGCAGTTCTTC
j_call: TRBJ2-2; v_call: TRBV29-1; d_call: TRBD1; clone_size: -; cdr3_aa: CSVEFPTTGANTGELFF; cdr3_nt: TGCAGCGTTGAATTCCCTACGACAGGGGCGAACACCGGGGAGCTGTTTTTT
j_call: TRBJ1-6; v_call: TRBV4-1; d_call: -; clone_size: -; cdr3_aa: CASSQQRTEPLHF; cdr3_nt: TGCGCCAGCAGCCAACAAAGGACAGAACCCCTCCACTTT
j_call: TRBJ1-1; v_call: TRBV7-9; d_call: -; clone_size: -; cdr3_aa: CASSLEGPEAFF; cdr3_nt: TGTGCCAGCAGCTTAGAAGGGCCTGAAGCTTTCTTT
j_call: TRBJ1-1; v_call: TRBV29-1; d_call: -; clone_size: -; cdr3_aa: CSVEYPGAEAFF; cdr3_nt: TGCAGCGTTGAATATCCAGGGGCTGAAGCTTTCTTT
j_call: TRBJ2-3; v_call: TRBV5-6; d_call: -; clone_size: -; cdr3_aa: CASSPRTALWDTQYF; cdr3_nt: TGTGCCAGCAGCCCTCGGACGGCTTTGTGGGATACGCAGTATTTT
j_call: TRBJ2-3; v_call: TRBV9; d_call: TRBD2; clone_size: once; cdr3_aa: CASSVGLAGYTDTQYF; cdr3_nt: TGTGCCAGCAGCGTAGGGCTAGCGGGGTACACAGATACGCAGTATTTT
j_call: TRBJ1-5; v_call: TRBV9; d_call: -; clone_size: -; cdr3_aa: CASSVGPNAQPQHF; cdr3_nt: TGTGCCAGCAGCGTAGGTCCTAATGCGCAGCCCCAGCATTTT
j_call: TRBJ2-7; v_call: TRBV29-1; d_call: TRBD2; clone_size: -; cdr3_aa: CSVGQRGDSYEQYF; cdr3_nt: TGCAGCGTTGGACAGCGGGGGGACTCCTACGAGCAGTACTTC
j_call: TRBJ2-1; v_call: TRBV6-5; d_call: -; clone_size: -; cdr3_aa: CASSRTYNEQFF; cdr3_nt: TGTGCCAGCAGTAGGACTTACAATGAGCAGTTCTTC
j_call: TRBJ2-2; v_call: TRBV14; d_call: TRBD2; clone_size: few; cdr3_aa: CASSQEGTSRSTGELFF; cdr3_nt: TGTGCCAGCAGCCAAGAGGGGACTAGCCGGTCCACCGGGGAGCTGTTTTTT
j_call: TRBJ1-1; v_call: TRBV5-4; d_call: -; clone_size: -; cdr3_aa: CASSIDHRVSNTEAFF; cdr3_nt: TGTGCCAGCAGCATCGACCACAGGGTATCGAACACTGAAGCTTTCTTT
j_call: TRBJ2-5; v_call: TRBV5-4; d_call: -; clone_size: -; cdr3_aa: CASSLGRGGPETQYF; cdr3_nt: TGTGCCAGCAGTTTGGGGCGGGGCGGCCCGGAGACCCAGTACTTC
j_call: TRBJ2-3; v_call: TRBV6-6; d_call: TRBD1; clone_size: -; cdr3_aa: CASSPRGTGTDTQYF; cdr3_nt: TGTGCCAGCAGTCCTCGGGGGACAGGAACAGATACGCAGTATTTT
j_call: TRBJ1-6; v_call: TRBV25-1; d_call: -; clone_size: -; cdr3_aa: CASGDIKGAPLHF; cdr3_nt: TGTGCCAGCGGAGACATAAAGGGGGCACCCCTCCACTTT
j_call: TRBJ1-2; v_call: TRBV11-1; d_call: -; clone_size: -; cdr3_aa: CASSFGGYGYTF; cdr3_nt: TGTGCCAGCAGCTTTGGCGGATATGGCTACACCTTC
j_call: TRBJ2-7; v_call: TRBV19; d_call: -; clone_size: few; cdr3_aa: CASSGGLVGAGEQYF; cdr3_nt: TGTGCCAGTAGCGGGGGCCTTGTTGGTGCTGGCGAGCAGTACTTC
j_call: TRBJ1-5; v_call: TRBV4-1; d_call: -; clone_size: -; cdr3_aa: CASSQGEGGNQPQHF; cdr3_nt: TGCGCCAGCAGCCAAGGGGAGGGGGGAAATCAGCCCCAGCATTTT
j_call: TRBJ1-5; v_call: TRBV7-9; d_call: -; clone_size: -; cdr3_aa: CASSSTDQPQHF; cdr3_nt: TGTGCCAGCAGCTCGACTGATCAGCCCCAGCATTTT
j_call: TRBJ2-5; v_call: TRBV7-9; d_call: -; clone_size: few; cdr3_aa: CASSLDRVLQYF; cdr3_nt: TGTGCCAGCAGCTTAGACCGGGTCCTTCAGTACTTC
j_call: TRBJ2-7; v_call: TRBV19; d_call: -; clone_size: -; cdr3_aa: CASADSLYEQYF; cdr3_nt: TGTGCCAGTGCCGACAGTCTCTACGAGCAGTACTTC
j_call: TRBJ1-2; v_call: TRBV7-8; d_call: -; clone_size: -; cdr3_aa: CASSLALSGDYGYTF; cdr3_nt: TGTGCCAGCAGCTTAGCGCTATCAGGGGACTATGGCTACACCTTC
j_call: TRBJ1-2; v_call: TRBV30; d_call: TRBD1; clone_size: -; cdr3_aa: CAWSVGGGYTF; cdr3_nt: TGTGCCTGGAGTGTAGGGGGCGGCTACACCTTC
j_call: TRBJ2-1; v_call: TRBV5-1; d_call: -; clone_size: -; cdr3_aa: CASSLQGSEQFF; cdr3_nt: TGCGCCAGCAGCTTGCAGGGGAGTGAGCAGTTCTTC
j_call: TRBJ1-1; v_call: TRBV6-5; d_call: -; clone_size: -; cdr3_aa: CASGPDENTEAFF; cdr3_nt: TGTGCCAGCGGCCCCGACGAGAACACTGAAGCTTTCTTT
j_call: TRBJ2-1; v_call: TRBV2; d_call: TRBD2; clone_size: -; cdr3_aa: CASSEWASGGNEQFF; cdr3_nt: TGTGCCAGCAGTGAATGGGCTAGCGGGGGTAATGAGCAGTTCTTC
j_call: TRBJ2-1; v_call: TRBV30; d_call: -; clone_size: -; cdr3_aa: CAWTVGWNEQFF; cdr3_nt: TGTGCCTGGACGGTCGGCTGGAATGAGCAGTTCTTC
j_call: TRBJ1-3; v_call: TRBV7-2; d_call: TRBD1; clone_size: -; cdr3_aa: CASSYTGTGGSGNTIYF; cdr3_nt: TGTGCCAGCAGCTATACCGGGACAGGGGGATCTGGAAACACCATATATTTT
j_call: TRBJ2-7; v_call: TRBV4-3; d_call: TRBD1; clone_size: -; cdr3_aa: CASSQSRTGEAYEQYF; cdr3_nt: TGCGCCAGCAGCCAATCCCGGACAGGCGAAGCCTACGAGCAGTACTTC